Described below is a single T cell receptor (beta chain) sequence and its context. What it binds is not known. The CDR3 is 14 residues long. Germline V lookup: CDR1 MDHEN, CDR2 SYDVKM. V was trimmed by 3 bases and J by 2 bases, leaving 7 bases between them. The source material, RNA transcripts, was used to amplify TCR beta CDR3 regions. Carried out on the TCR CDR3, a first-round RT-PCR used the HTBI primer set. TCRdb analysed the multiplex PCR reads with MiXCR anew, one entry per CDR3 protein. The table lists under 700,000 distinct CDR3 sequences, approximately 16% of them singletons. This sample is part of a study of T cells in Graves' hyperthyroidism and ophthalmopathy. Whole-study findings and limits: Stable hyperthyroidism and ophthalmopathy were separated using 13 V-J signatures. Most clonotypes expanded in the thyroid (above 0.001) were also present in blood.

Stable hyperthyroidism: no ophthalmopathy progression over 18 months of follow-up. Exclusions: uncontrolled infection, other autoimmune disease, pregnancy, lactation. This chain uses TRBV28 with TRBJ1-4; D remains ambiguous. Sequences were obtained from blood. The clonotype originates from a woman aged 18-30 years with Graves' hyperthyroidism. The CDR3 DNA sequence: TGTGCCAGCAGTTTTACGGGGACTAATGAAAAACTGTTTTTT. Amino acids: CASSFTGTNEKLFF.